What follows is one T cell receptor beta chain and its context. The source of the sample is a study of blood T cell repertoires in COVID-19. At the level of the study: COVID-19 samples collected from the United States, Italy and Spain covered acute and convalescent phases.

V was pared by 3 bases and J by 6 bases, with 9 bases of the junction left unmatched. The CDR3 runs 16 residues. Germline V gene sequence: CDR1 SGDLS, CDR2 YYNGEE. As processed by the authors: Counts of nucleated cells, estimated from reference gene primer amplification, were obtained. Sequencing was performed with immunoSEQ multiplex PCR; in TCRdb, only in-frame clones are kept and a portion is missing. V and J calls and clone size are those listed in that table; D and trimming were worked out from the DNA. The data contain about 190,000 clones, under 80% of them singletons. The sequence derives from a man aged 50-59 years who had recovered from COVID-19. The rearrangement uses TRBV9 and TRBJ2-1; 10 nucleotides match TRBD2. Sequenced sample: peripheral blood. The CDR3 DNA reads TGTGCCAGCAGCGACGCTAGCGGGAGAAGACGCAATGAGCAGTTCTTC. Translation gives CASSDASGRRRNEQFF. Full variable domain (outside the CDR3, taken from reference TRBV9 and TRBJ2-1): DSGVTQTPKHLITATGQRVTLRCSPRSGDLSVYWYQQSLDQGLQFLIQYYNGEERAKGNILERFSAQQFPDLHSELNLSSLELGDSALYFCASSDASGRRRNEQFFGPGTRLTVL.